This T cell receptor (beta chain) was observed in a study of blood T cell repertoires in COVID-19. Looking at the study overall: Donors in the United States, Italy and Spain gave samples during acute or convalescent COVID-19. T cells, B-cell-depleted T cells, or PBMCs supplied cDNA or gDNA.

About this clone: The same CDR3 arises from other DNA sequences in this sample as well.

Germline V gene sequence: CDR1 MGHRA, CDR2 YSYEKL. This CDR3 has 12 amino acids. The germline V and J ends were trimmed by 0 bases and 4 bases, with 4 bases remaining between them. Produced via immunoSEQ multiplex PCR; TCRdb's table is partial and in-frame only. Of 210,000 or so clones in the sample, about 90% were seen once. The sample was peripheral blood. The origin of this receptor is a woman aged 18-30 years who had recovered from COVID-19. J is TRBJ2-7 and V is TRBV4-1; the D is unclear. Here the CDR3 DNA reads TGCGCCAGCAGCCAAGATCGTTACGAGCAGTACTTC. This translates into CASSQDRYEQYF.